This is a list of T cell receptor beta chains from one sample in a study of blood T cells in healthy people across ages. Via MiXCR, TCRdb re-called the 5' RACE reads, giving one row per CDR3 protein. Of about 1.4 million distinct CDR3 sequences in the sample, roughly 64% are singletons; the top ten hold about 6.3%. Material for sequencing was blood. The origin of the receptors is a young man in good health. Both conserved end residues are part of each CDR3. D genes are given only for firm matches. The size field is filled for only some rows; it gives once, few, many or a size class.

cdr3_nt	cdr3_aa	d_call	clone_size	j_call	v_call	cdr3_length
TGTGCCACCAGCAGAGATGGAGATGAGCAGTTCTTC	CATSRDGDEQFF	.	few	TRBJ2-1	TRBV15	12
TGTGCCATTGGATCCGGGACAGGGGACGATCAGCCCCAGCATTTT	CAIGSGTGDDQPQHF	TRBD1	.	TRBJ1-5	TRBV10-3	15
TGTGCCAGCCGGAGGGGGCGGTCGTACAATGAGCAGTTCTTC	CASRRGRSYNEQFF	.	.	TRBJ2-1	TRBV25-1	14
TGTGCCAGCAGGGGGTTTGGGAGCTCCTACGAGCAGTACTTC	CASRGFGSSYEQYF	.	.	TRBJ2-7	TRBV27	14
TGCAGTGCACAAGGAGCAGGGGTTGGGGCTGAAGCTTTCTTT	CSAQGAGVGAEAFF	.	.	TRBJ1-1	TRBV20-1	14
TGCAGTGCTAGAGATAGACGGACCGGCGATAATTCACCCCTCCACTTT	CSARDRRTGDNSPLHF	.	.	TRBJ1-6	TRBV20-1	16
TGTGCCAGCAGTGAATACGGGCTAGCGGAAGTCCCCAGTACGCAGTATTTT	CASSEYGLAEVPSTQYF	TRBD2	.	TRBJ2-3	TRBV25-1	17
TGCAGTGCTAGATCAGGGACGCAGTACTTC	CSARSGTQYF	.	.	TRBJ2-5	TRBV20-1	10
TGTGCCAGCAGCTTAAAGAGGGGGACAGCGTATGGCTACACCTTC	CASSLKRGTAYGYTF	TRBD1	.	TRBJ1-2	TRBV7-9	15
TGTGCCAGCAGCTTAGGCGTCGGGACAGGGGATGGCTACACCTTC	CASSLGVGTGDGYTF	TRBD1	.	TRBJ1-2	TRBV7-2	15